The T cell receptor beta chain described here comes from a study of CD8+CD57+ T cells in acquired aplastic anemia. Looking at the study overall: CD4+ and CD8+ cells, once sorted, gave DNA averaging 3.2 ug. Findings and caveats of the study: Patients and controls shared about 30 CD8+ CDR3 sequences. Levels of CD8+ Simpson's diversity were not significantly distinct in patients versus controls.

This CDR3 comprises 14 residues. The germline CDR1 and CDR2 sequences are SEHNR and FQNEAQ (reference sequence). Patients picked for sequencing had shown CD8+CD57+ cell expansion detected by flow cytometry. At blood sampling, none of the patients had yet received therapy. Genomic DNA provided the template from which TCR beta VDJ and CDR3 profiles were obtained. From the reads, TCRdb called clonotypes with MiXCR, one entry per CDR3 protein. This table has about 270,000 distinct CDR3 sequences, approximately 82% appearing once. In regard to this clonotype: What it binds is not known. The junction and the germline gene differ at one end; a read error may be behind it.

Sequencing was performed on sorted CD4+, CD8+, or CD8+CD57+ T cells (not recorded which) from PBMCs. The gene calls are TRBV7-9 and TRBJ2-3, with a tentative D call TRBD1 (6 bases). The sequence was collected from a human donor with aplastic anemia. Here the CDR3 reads CASSWAQGPDTRYF. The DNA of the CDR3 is TGTGCCAGCAGCTGGGCACAGGGCCCAGATACGCGCTACTTT.